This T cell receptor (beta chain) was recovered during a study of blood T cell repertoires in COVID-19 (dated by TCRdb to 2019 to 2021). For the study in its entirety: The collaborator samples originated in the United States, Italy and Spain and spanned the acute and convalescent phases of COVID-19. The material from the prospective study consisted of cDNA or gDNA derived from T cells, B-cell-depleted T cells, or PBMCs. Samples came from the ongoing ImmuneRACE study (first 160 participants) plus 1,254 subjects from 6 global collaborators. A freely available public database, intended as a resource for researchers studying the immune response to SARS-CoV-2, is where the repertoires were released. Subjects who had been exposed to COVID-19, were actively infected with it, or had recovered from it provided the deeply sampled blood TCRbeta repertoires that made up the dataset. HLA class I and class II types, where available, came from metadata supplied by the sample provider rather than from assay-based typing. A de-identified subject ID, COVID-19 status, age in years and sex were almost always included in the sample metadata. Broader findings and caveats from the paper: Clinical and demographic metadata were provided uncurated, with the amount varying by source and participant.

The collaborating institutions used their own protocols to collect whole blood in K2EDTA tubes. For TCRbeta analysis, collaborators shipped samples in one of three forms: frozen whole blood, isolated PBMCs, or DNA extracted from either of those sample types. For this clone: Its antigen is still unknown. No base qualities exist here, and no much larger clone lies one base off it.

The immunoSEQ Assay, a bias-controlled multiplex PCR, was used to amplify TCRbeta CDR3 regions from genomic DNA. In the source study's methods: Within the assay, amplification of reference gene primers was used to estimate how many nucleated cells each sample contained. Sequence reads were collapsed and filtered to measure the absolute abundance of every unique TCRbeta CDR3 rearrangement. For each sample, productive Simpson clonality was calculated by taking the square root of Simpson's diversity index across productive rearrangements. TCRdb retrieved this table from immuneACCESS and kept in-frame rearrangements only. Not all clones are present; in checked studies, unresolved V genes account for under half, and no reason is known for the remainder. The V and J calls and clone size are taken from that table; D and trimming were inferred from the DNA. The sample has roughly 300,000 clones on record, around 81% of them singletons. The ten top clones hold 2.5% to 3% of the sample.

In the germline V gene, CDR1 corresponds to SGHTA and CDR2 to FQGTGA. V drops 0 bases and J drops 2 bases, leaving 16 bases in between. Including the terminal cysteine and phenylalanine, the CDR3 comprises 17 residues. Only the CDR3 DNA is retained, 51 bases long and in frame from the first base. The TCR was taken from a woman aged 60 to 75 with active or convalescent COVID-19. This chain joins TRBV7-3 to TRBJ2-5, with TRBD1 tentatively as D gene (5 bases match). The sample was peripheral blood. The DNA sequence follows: TGTGCCAGCAGCTTAACGGGGCTAGGTAGGGCTCAAGAGACCCAGTACTTC. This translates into CASSLTGLGRAQETQYF.